The rows below give T cell receptor beta chains drawn from one sample of a study of long-term antiretroviral therapy in people with HIV. Generated by immunoSEQ multiplex PCR, the TCRdb table keeps only in-frame clones and is missing some. In the table there are about 25,000 clones, approximately 78% of which are singletons. The sample was unsorted PBMCs, taken 2.9 years after starting antiretroviral therapy. The origin of the receptors is a man between 50 and 59 years old with HIV. CDR3s include the opening cysteine and the closing phenylalanine or tryptophan. A D gene is named only where the DNA matches it firmly. Size is omitted from some rows. Given values are once, few, many or a class for expanded clones.

J: TRBJ1-1
size: NA
length: 16
V: TRBV7-9
D: TRBD1
CDR3: CASSRTGGGSGTEAFF
DNA: TGTGCCAGCAGCAGAACAGGGGGCGGGTCAGGCACTGAAGCTTTCTTT

J: TRBJ1-3
size: NA
length: 14
V: TRBV28
D: NA
CDR3: CASSLRITGNTIYF
DNA: TGTGCCAGCAGTTTACGGATCACTGGAAACACCATATATTTT

J: TRBJ1-4
size: NA
length: 14
V: TRBV9
D: NA
CDR3: CASSVGSTNEKLFF
DNA: TGTGCCAGCAGCGTCGGGAGTACTAATGAAAAACTGTTTTTT

J: TRBJ1-2
size: NA
length: 12
V: TRBV5-1
D: NA
CDR3: CASSLRGNGYTF
DNA: TGCGCCAGCAGCTTAAGGGGCAACGGCTACACCTTC

J: TRBJ1-5
size: NA
length: 13
V: TRBV30
D: NA
CDR3: CAWNAGSNQPQHF
DNA: TGTGCCTGGAATGCAGGGAGCAATCAGCCCCAGCATTTT

J: TRBJ1-2
size: NA
length: 12
V: TRBV27
D: NA
CDR3: CASSGEGYGYTF
DNA: TGTGCCAGCAGTGGGGAGGGCTATGGCTACACCTTC

J: TRBJ2-7
size: NA
length: 13
V: TRBV28
D: NA
CDR3: CASSDTPLYEQYF
DNA: TGTGCCAGCAGCGACACTCCCCTCTACGAGCAGTACTTC

J: TRBJ2-3
size: NA
length: 15
V: TRBV19
D: TRBD2
CDR3: CASSTTSGARYTQYF
DNA: TGTGCCAGTAGTACGACTAGCGGGGCACGATATACGCAGTATTTT

J: TRBJ2-3
size: once
length: 17
V: TRBV18
D: NA
CDR3: CASSPPKKGLSTDTQYF
DNA: TGTGCCAGCTCACCACCTAAGAAAGGACTATCCACAGATACGCAGTATTTT

J: TRBJ1-2
size: NA
length: 16
V: TRBV2
D: NA
CDR3: CASSDYTTGLSYGYTF
DNA: TGTGCCAGCAGTGACTACACCACAGGGCTTTCCTATGGCTACACCTTC

J: TRBJ1-1
size: NA
length: 17
V: TRBV4-1
D: NA
CDR3: CASSQVARAGLDTEAFF
DNA: TGCGCCAGCAGCCAAGTCGCGAGGGCCGGGTTGGACACTGAAGCTTTCTTT

J: TRBJ1-2
size: NA
length: 15
V: TRBV6-5
D: NA
CDR3: CASSLTGGSAYGYTF
DNA: TGTGCCAGCAGTCTGACGGGGGGGAGTGCCTATGGCTACACCTTC

J: TRBJ2-5
size: NA
length: 16
V: TRBV5-1
D: TRBD2
CDR3: CASSLVGGGQGETQYF
DNA: TGCGCCAGCAGCTTGGTAGGCGGGGGGCAAGGGGAGACCCAGTACTTC

J: TRBJ2-1
size: NA
length: 18
V: TRBV7-9
D: NA
CDR3: CASSSAYFTGRSYNEQFF
DNA: TGTGCCAGCAGCTCCGCTTATTTTACAGGGCGCTCCTACAATGAGCAGTTCTTC

J: TRBJ1-1
size: NA
length: 12
V: TRBV11-3
D: NA
CDR3: CASSNRNTEAFF
DNA: TGTGCCAGCTCCAACAGGAACACTGAAGCTTTCTTT

J: TRBJ2-3
size: NA
length: 12
V: TRBV11-2
D: NA
CDR3: CASSKTPDTQYF
DNA: TGTGCCAGCAGCAAAACGCCAGATACGCAGTATTTT

J: TRBJ1-5
size: NA
length: 13
V: TRBV15
D: NA
CDR3: CATSRQQNQPQHF
DNA: TGTGCCACCAGCAGACAACAGAATCAGCCCCAGCATTTT

J: TRBJ1-4
size: NA
length: 15
V: TRBV6-5
D: NA
CDR3: CASSYVGEAGEKLFF
DNA: TGTGCCAGCAGTTACGTGGGGGAGGCGGGGGAAAAACTGTTTTTT

J: TRBJ1-3
size: few
length: 12
V: TRBV19
D: NA
CDR3: CASSPNRHTIYF
DNA: TGTGCCAGTAGTCCCAACCGTCACACCATATATTTT

J: TRBJ2-3
size: once
length: 15
V: TRBV18
D: NA
CDR3: CASSPSPGSTDTQYF
DNA: TGTGCCAGCTCACCAAGTCCAGGAAGCACAGATACGCAGTATTTT

J: TRBJ1-2
size: NA
length: 13
V: TRBV7-8
D: TRBD1
CDR3: CASSLARDRSNTF
DNA: TGTGCCAGCAGCTTAGCGAGGGACAGATCTAACACCTTC

J: TRBJ1-2
size: NA
length: 10
V: TRBV7-9
D: NA
CDR3: CASKGVGYTF
DNA: TGTGCCAGCAAGGGGGTCGGCTACACCTTC

J: TRBJ2-1
size: NA
length: 14
V: TRBV29-1
D: NA
CDR3: CSLFGGGSTHEQFF
DNA: TGCAGCTTATTCGGAGGGGGCTCTACCCATGAGCAGTTCTTC

J: TRBJ1-2
size: NA
length: 13
V: TRBV18
D: NA
CDR3: CASSPSSNYGYTF
DNA: TGTGCCAGCTCACCAAGCAGTAACTATGGCTACACCTTC

J: TRBJ2-1
size: NA
length: 13
V: TRBV29-1
D: TRBD1
CDR3: CSVGTGFYNEQFF
DNA: TGCAGCGTCGGGACAGGGTTCTACAATGAGCAGTTCTTC

J: TRBJ2-7
size: few
length: 13
V: TRBV18
D: NA
CDR3: CASSPRGRNEQYF
DNA: TGTGCCAGCTCACCACGGGGACGGAACGAGCAGTACTTC

J: TRBJ1-1
size: NA
length: 14
V: TRBV4-1
D: NA
CDR3: CASSQEWTNTEAFF
DNA: TGCGCCAGCAGCCAAGAGTGGACGAACACTGAAGCTTTCTTT